This T cell receptor (beta chain) was profiled in a study of T cell responses to AZD1222 COVID-19 vaccine. The study, taken as a whole, reports: Clonal diversity may have been underestimated, and the donors were mostly white British, with more females than males.

A remark on this clone: Its target is unknown.

The ends were cut back, 6 bases at V and 4 bases at J, with 12 bases in the middle. This CDR3 contains 13 residues. Here immunoSEQ multiplex PCR was the method, and the copy in TCRdb shows in-frame clones only, minus some. The sample holds approximately 28,000 clones, about 90% seen once. The specimen was peripheral blood, collected 28 days after the second AZD1222 dose. This clonotype was obtained from an adult who received the AZD1222 COVID-19 vaccine. The gene calls are TRBV12-3 or TRBV12-4 and TRBJ1-2; no clear D. CDR3 loop: CASSSQPRYGYTF. The DNA of the CDR3 is TGTGCCAGCAGCTCCCAACCGCGCTATGGCTACACCTTC.